These T cell receptor beta chains were read from a single sample in a study of spatial heterogeneity in lung cancer. A single record per CDR3 protein comes from TCRdb applying MiXCR to the 5' RACE reads. This table has around 7,800 distinct CDR3 sequences, over 7% appearing once. The input for sequencing was PBMCs, taken at surgery. The receptors were gathered from a male donor with early-stage non-small cell lung cancer. CDR3s include the opening cysteine and the closing phenylalanine or tryptophan. A D gene is named only where the DNA matches it firmly. Size values are once, few and many counts, or a class for expanded clones, and some rows have none.

CDR3: CASQGYSSYEQYF; DNA: TGTGCCAGCCAGGGTTACAGCTCCTACGAGCAGTACTTC; size: many; V: TRBV3-1; length: 13; D: -; J: TRBJ2-7
CDR3: CASSPPTSGNFYEQYF; DNA: TGTGCCAGCTCACCACCGACAAGCGGAAACTTCTACGAGCAGTACTTC; size: many; V: TRBV18; length: 16; D: -; J: TRBJ2-7
CDR3: CASSLTSGNAGELFF; DNA: TGTGCCAGCAGTCTGACTAGCGGGAATGCCGGGGAGCTGTTTTTT; size: many; V: TRBV27; length: 15; D: TRBD2; J: TRBJ2-2
CDR3: CAGVSGSRNEQFF; DNA: TGTGCCGGGGTTAGCGGGAGTCGGAATGAGCAGTTCTTC; size: -; V: TRBV30; length: 13; D: TRBD2; J: TRBJ2-1
CDR3: CATRGGTSYEQYF; DNA: TGTGCCACCCGGGGCGGAACCTCCTACGAGCAGTACTTC; size: many; V: TRBV24-1; length: 13; D: -; J: TRBJ2-7
CDR3: CASSPQMTRTGELFF; DNA: TGTGCCAGCTCACCCCAAATGACCCGCACCGGGGAGCTGTTTTTT; size: many; V: TRBV18; length: 15; D: -; J: TRBJ2-2
CDR3: CATSGSGREYNEQFF; DNA: TGTGCCACCAGTGGAAGCGGGAGGGAGTACAATGAGCAGTTCTTC; size: many; V: TRBV24-1; length: 15; D: TRBD2; J: TRBJ2-1
CDR3: CASSLLGSGRAQYEQYF; DNA: TGTGCCAGCAGTTTATTGGGTAGCGGGAGGGCCCAGTACGAGCAGTACTTC; size: many; V: TRBV27; length: 17; D: TRBD2; J: TRBJ2-7
CDR3: CASRSTTDTQYF; DNA: TGTGCCAGCAGATCCACCACAGATACGCAGTATTTT; size: many; V: TRBV12-3/TRBV12-4; length: 12; D: -; J: TRBJ2-3
CDR3: CASNEGIMENTEAFF; DNA: TGTGCCAGCAACGAGGGCATTATGGAGAACACTGAAGCTTTCTTT; size: many; V: TRBV6-2/TRBV6-3; length: 15; D: -; J: TRBJ1-1
CDR3: CASSRRLDGADTQYF; DNA: TGTGCCAGCAGCCGCCGACTAGATGGCGCAGATACGCAGTATTTT; size: few; V: TRBV3-1; length: 15; D: -; J: TRBJ2-3
CDR3: CASSYRTSGELFF; DNA: TGTGCCAGCAGTTACAGGACGTCCGGGGAGCTGTTTTTT; size: many; V: TRBV3-1; length: 13; D: -; J: TRBJ2-2
CDR3: CASSVVQNTEAFF; DNA: TGTGCCAGCAGCGTAGTGCAGAACACTGAAGCTTTCTTT; size: -; V: TRBV9; length: 13; D: -; J: TRBJ1-1
CDR3: CASSLVWAGVGEQFF; DNA: TGTGCCAGCAGCTTAGTATGGGCGGGAGTTGGTGAGCAGTTCTTC; size: few; V: TRBV7-8; length: 15; D: TRBD2; J: TRBJ2-1
CDR3: CASRKRDLQETQYF; DNA: TGTGCCAGCAGGAAAAGGGACTTACAAGAGACCCAGTACTTC; size: -; V: TRBV12-3/TRBV12-4; length: 14; D: -; J: TRBJ2-5
CDR3: CSVRGMNTEAFF; DNA: TGCAGTGTACGGGGGATGAACACTGAAGCTTTCTTT; size: many; V: TRBV20-1; length: 12; D: -; J: TRBJ1-1
CDR3: CASSLGQIYEQYF; DNA: TGTGCCAGCAGCCTGGGACAGATCTACGAGCAGTACTTC; size: many; V: TRBV14; length: 13; D: TRBD1; J: TRBJ2-7
CDR3: CASSFMANSPLHF; DNA: TGTGCCAGCAGCTTTATGGCGAATTCACCCCTCCACTTT; size: many; V: TRBV11-3; length: 13; D: -; J: TRBJ1-6
CDR3: CASSVGRLPHSYNEQFF; DNA: TGTGCCAGCAGCGTAGGTAGACTTCCGCACTCCTACAATGAGCAGTTCTTC; size: many; V: TRBV9; length: 17; D: -; J: TRBJ2-1
CDR3: CSVDGREETQYF; DNA: TGCAGCGTTGATGGTAGGGAAGAGACCCAGTACTTC; size: -; V: TRBV29-1; length: 12; D: -; J: TRBJ2-5
CDR3: CASGLMTSGSSYNEQFF; DNA: TGTGCTAGTGGTTTGATGACTAGCGGGAGCTCCTACAATGAGCAGTTCTTC; size: many; V: TRBV12-5; length: 17; D: TRBD2; J: TRBJ2-1
CDR3: CASSIHSGNSNEQFF; DNA: TGTGCCAGTAGTATACATAGCGGGAACAGCAATGAGCAGTTCTTC; size: many; V: TRBV19; length: 15; D: TRBD2; J: TRBJ2-1
CDR3: CAIKGTSTDTQYF; DNA: TGTGCCATCAAGGGGACAAGCACAGATACGCAGTATTTT; size: medium-sized; V: TRBV10-3; length: 13; D: -; J: TRBJ2-3
CDR3: CASSLRTGTGVNQPQHF; DNA: TGTGCCAGTAGTCTACGAACCGGGACAGGCGTCAATCAGCCCCAGCATTTT; size: many; V: TRBV19; length: 17; D: TRBD1; J: TRBJ1-5
CDR3: CASSYRTGGRDTQYF; DNA: TGTGCCAGCAGCTATCGGACAGGGGGCAGGGATACGCAGTATTTT; size: few; V: TRBV11-2; length: 15; D: TRBD1; J: TRBJ2-3
CDR3: CASSQEAQDSYEQYF; DNA: TGTGCCAGCAGCCAAGAAGCTCAGGACTCCTACGAGCAGTACTTC; size: few; V: TRBV4-2; length: 15; D: -; J: TRBJ2-7
CDR3: CASSDGTSGSQRGQFF; DNA: TGCGCCAGCAGCGACGGGACTAGCGGGAGCCAGCGCGGTCAGTTCTTC; size: many; V: TRBV5-1; length: 16; D: TRBD2; J: TRBJ2-1
CDR3: CASSLLAGTNTEAFF; DNA: TGCGCCAGCAGCTTGTTGGCAGGGACGAACACTGAAGCTTTCTTT; size: many; V: TRBV5-1; length: 15; D: -; J: TRBJ1-1
CDR3: CASSSGNTDTQYF; DNA: TGTGCCAGCAGCTCAGGGAACACAGATACGCAGTATTTT; size: few; V: TRBV9; length: 13; D: -; J: TRBJ2-3
CDR3: CASSWSQGVLNTEAFF; DNA: TGTGCCAGCAGCTGGTCCCAGGGGGTCCTTAACACTGAAGCTTTCTTT; size: -; V: TRBV7-9; length: 16; D: TRBD1; J: TRBJ1-1
CDR3: CASSFVGVSQPQHF; DNA: TGTGCCAGCAGTTTTGTTGGGGTATCCCAGCCCCAGCATTTT; size: many; V: TRBV27; length: 14; D: -; J: TRBJ1-5
CDR3: CASSLRLAEQETQYF; DNA: TGTGCCAGCAGCCTCAGACTAGCGGAACAAGAGACCCAGTACTTC; size: many; V: TRBV3-1; length: 15; D: TRBD2; J: TRBJ2-5
CDR3: CSSATTNEQFF; DNA: TGCAGTAGTGCTACCACCAATGAGCAGTTCTTC; size: many; V: TRBV20-1; length: 11; D: -; J: TRBJ2-1
CDR3: CASSLGRGGAMNTEAFF; DNA: TGCGCCAGCAGCTTGGGAAGGGGAGGGGCCATGAACACTGAAGCTTTCTTT; size: -; V: TRBV5-1; length: 17; D: -; J: TRBJ1-1
CDR3: CASSSGQGAFYEQFF; DNA: TGCGCCAGCAGCTCGGGACAGGGGGCATTCTATGAGCAGTTCTTC; size: many; V: TRBV5-1; length: 15; D: TRBD1; J: TRBJ2-1
CDR3: CSASLRGQGADLTDTQYF; DNA: TGCAGTGCCTCCCTCCGGGGACAGGGGGCTGATTTAACAGATACGCAGTATTTT; size: many; V: TRBV20-1; length: 18; D: TRBD1; J: TRBJ2-3
CDR3: CASSLGYASYEQYF; DNA: TGTGCCAGCAGCTTGGGTTACGCCTCCTACGAGCAGTACTTC; size: medium-sized; V: TRBV5-4; length: 14; D: -; J: TRBJ2-7
CDR3: CSATQGAITDTQYF; DNA: TGCAGTGCGACACAGGGGGCGATCACAGATACGCAGTATTTT; size: -; V: TRBV20-1; length: 14; D: TRBD1; J: TRBJ2-3
CDR3: CASSQSRINEQFF; DNA: TGCGCCAGCAGCCAATCTAGAATCAATGAGCAGTTCTTC; size: many; V: TRBV4-1; length: 13; D: -; J: TRBJ2-1
CDR3: CASSAHGQGEEYGYTF; DNA: TGTGCCAGCAGCGCGCACGGACAGGGAGAGGAATATGGCTACACCTTC; size: many; V: TRBV9; length: 16; D: TRBD1; J: TRBJ1-2
CDR3: CASSLPGQGLDEQYF; DNA: TGTGCCAGCAGCCTACCGGGACAGGGACTCGACGAGCAGTACTTC; size: many; V: TRBV5-5; length: 15; D: TRBD1; J: TRBJ2-7
CDR3: CSARETLAAKSYNEQFF; DNA: TGCAGTGCTAGGGAAACACTAGCGGCAAAAAGCTACAATGAGCAGTTCTTC; size: many; V: TRBV20-1; length: 17; D: TRBD2; J: TRBJ2-1
CDR3: CASSLGSGRNWEQFF; DNA: TGTGCCAGCAGCTTAGGGAGCGGGAGGAATTGGGAGCAGTTCTTC; size: many; V: TRBV7-2; length: 15; D: TRBD2; J: TRBJ2-1
CDR3: CSVGGQGVADTQYF; DNA: TGCAGCGTTGGGGGACAGGGGGTCGCAGATACGCAGTATTTT; size: many; V: TRBV29-1; length: 14; D: TRBD1; J: TRBJ2-3
CDR3: CSASGERGTYEQYF; DNA: TGCAGTGCTAGCGGAGAACGGGGGACCTACGAGCAGTACTTC; size: many; V: TRBV20-1; length: 14; D: -; J: TRBJ2-7
CDR3: CSAQQAGAVNEQFF; DNA: TGCAGTGCCCAACAGGCAGGGGCTGTCAATGAGCAGTTCTTC; size: few; V: TRBV20-1; length: 14; D: -; J: TRBJ2-1
CDR3: CASSVQGANSGYTF; DNA: TGTGCCAGCAGTGTGCAGGGGGCAAACTCTGGCTACACCTTC; size: -; V: TRBV27; length: 14; D: TRBD1; J: TRBJ1-2
CDR3: CSARRAQSYTF; DNA: TGCAGTGCTAGAAGGGCCCAGAGTTACACCTTC; size: many; V: TRBV20-1; length: 11; D: -; J: TRBJ1-2
CDR3: CASSVGGDTSNEQFF; DNA: TGTGCCAGCAGCGTAGGAGGGGACACCTCCAATGAGCAGTTCTTC; size: medium-sized; V: TRBV9; length: 15; D: -; J: TRBJ2-1
CDR3: CASSRTERPEAFF; DNA: TGTGCCAGCAGCCGAACAGAACGGCCTGAAGCTTTCTTT; size: many; V: TRBV7-9; length: 13; D: -; J: TRBJ1-1
CDR3: CASSLGSSPREQFF; DNA: TGTGCCAGCAGCCTGGGTAGCTCCCCTCGTGAGCAGTTCTTC; size: few; V: TRBV27; length: 14; D: -; J: TRBJ2-1